This TCR beta chain emerged from a study of siplizumab effects on memory and regulatory T cells. The protocol was immunoSEQ multiplex PCR, while the TCRdb copy is restricted to in-frame clones and leaves out a portion. The table records 90,000 to 110,000 clones, about 91% of them present only once. The CDR3 loop spans 16 amino acids. Trimming removed 5 bases from V and 0 bases from J, with 18 bases in between. Germline V gene sequence: CDR1 SGHRS, CDR2 YFSETQ. The rearrangement links TRBV5-1 to TRBJ2-7; a weak D match, TRBD2 (5 bases). The sequenced sample was Tregs sorted from blood. The clonotype originates from a human donor in good health. This CDR3 is CASSSLGGVFSYEQYF. Here the CDR3 DNA reads TGCGCCAGCAGTTCCCTCGGAGGCGTCTTCTCCTACGAGCAGTACTTC.